The 9 T cell receptor beta chains presented below share a single source sample, sequenced in a study of OX40 agonist ivuxolimab in advanced cancers. Here immunoSEQ multiplex PCR was the method, and the copy in TCRdb shows in-frame clones only, minus some. The sample consists of 45,000 or so clones, around 80% of them appearing once. Here the sequenced sample was CD4+ or CD8+ T cells sorted from blood, taken in a trial of the OX40 agonist ivuxolimab. The receptor set was obtained from an adult with an advanced solid tumor such as melanoma, head and neck, liver or kidney cancer.

This clone was picked up a small number of times. The chain carries TRBV7-9 and TRBJ1-1; unclear D gene. The CDR3 has 13 residues. Looked up from germline, CDR1 is SEHNR and CDR2 is FQNEAQ (reference sequence). Trimming cost V 5 bases and J 4 bases, with 11 bases left between them. The CDR3 sequence is CASSPRDVTEAFF. The CDR3 DNA is TGTGCCAGCAGCCCTAGGGATGTCACTGAAGCTTTCTTT.

In this sample, this clone turned up a few times. The rearrangement joins TRBV18 to TRBJ2-7; D uncertain. Germline values: CDR1 KGHSH, CDR2 LQKENI. V lost 2 bases to trimming and J lost 7 bases, with 9 bases between them. The CDR3 runs to 12 residues. The CDR3 spells CASSPSLGEQYF. CDR3 nucleotide sequence: TGTGCCAGCTCACCAAGCCTTGGTGAGCAGTACTTC.

This chain joins TRBV6-6 and TRBJ1-1; D gene unclear. The CDR3 has 14 residues. From germline, CDR1 is MNHNY and CDR2 SVGAGI (reference sequence). V lost 0 bases and J 1 base, leaving 6 bases between the germline ends. In DNA, the CDR3 is TGTGCCAGCAGTTACTCGCGGCCGAACACTGAAGCTTTCTTT. Its translation: CASSYSRPNTEAFF.

This chain connects TRBV30 to TRBJ1-3; TRBD1 is a possible D gene (5 bases). The germline gives CDR1 GTSNPN, CDR2 SVGIG (reference sequence). This CDR3 has 13 amino acids. Trimming left V 6 bases short and J 0 bases short, with 9 bases between. CDR3 sequence reads: CACYQGSGNTIYF. The CDR3 coding sequence is TGTGCCTGTTACCAGGGCTCTGGAAACACCATATATTTT.

The rearrangement joins TRBV27 to TRBJ2-1; D is possibly TRBD2 (5 bases). The V gene's germline CDR1 is MNHEY and CDR2 SMNVEV (reference sequence). The CDR3 runs 14 residues. V was clipped by 5 bases and J by 7 bases, with 15 bases between them. The CDR3 region is CASSAVLLGNEQFF. CDR3 coding DNA: TGTGCCAGCAGTGCAGTCCTACTAGGAAATGAGCAGTTCTTC.

The V gene is TRBV18, the J gene TRBJ2-5, with a possible D match to TRBD1 (7 bases). This CDR3 region has 14 residues. The V end was cut by 2 bases, the J end by 3 bases, with 10 bases between. The germline V gene has CDR1 KGHSH and CDR2 LQKENI. This chain's CDR3 is CASSPTRGEETQYF. CDR3 nucleotides: TGTGCCAGCTCACCAACCAGGGGGGAAGAGACCCAGTACTTC.

This clone has just one count. The chain couples TRBV27 to TRBJ2-4; 14 bases align to TRBD2. The CDR3 is made up of 15 amino acids. Per germline, CDR1 MNHEY and CDR2 SMNVEV (reference sequence). The ends lost 5 bases at V and 7 bases at J; junction bases unmatched: 4. The CDR3 region has the DNA TGTGCCAGCAGTCCCGGGACTAGCGGGAGTAACATTCAGTACTTC. Protein: CASSPGTSGSNIQYF.

The J gene is TRBJ1-5, the V gene TRBV7-2; D gene uncertain. Germline-derived CDR1 and CDR2 are SGHTA and FQGNSA. The CDR3 consists of 17 residues. The germline V and J ends were trimmed by 5 bases and 0 bases, with 17 bases remaining between them. The CDR3 loop is CASSLRTRVYSNQPQHF. The DNA of the CDR3 is TGTGCCAGCAGCCTACGGACGCGAGTCTATAGCAATCAGCCCCAGCATTTT.

This chain links TRBV19 with TRBJ2-1, with D possibly called TRBD1 or TRBD2 (5 bases each). Trimming stripped 4 bases from V and 0 bases from J, with 10 bases between. Germline V gene lookup returns CDR1 LNHDA and CDR2 SQIVND (reference sequence). The length of the CDR3 is 15 residues. The CDR3: CASSTEGRSYNEQFF. CDR3 DNA: TGTGCCAGTAGTACCGAGGGACGCTCCTACAATGAGCAGTTCTTC.